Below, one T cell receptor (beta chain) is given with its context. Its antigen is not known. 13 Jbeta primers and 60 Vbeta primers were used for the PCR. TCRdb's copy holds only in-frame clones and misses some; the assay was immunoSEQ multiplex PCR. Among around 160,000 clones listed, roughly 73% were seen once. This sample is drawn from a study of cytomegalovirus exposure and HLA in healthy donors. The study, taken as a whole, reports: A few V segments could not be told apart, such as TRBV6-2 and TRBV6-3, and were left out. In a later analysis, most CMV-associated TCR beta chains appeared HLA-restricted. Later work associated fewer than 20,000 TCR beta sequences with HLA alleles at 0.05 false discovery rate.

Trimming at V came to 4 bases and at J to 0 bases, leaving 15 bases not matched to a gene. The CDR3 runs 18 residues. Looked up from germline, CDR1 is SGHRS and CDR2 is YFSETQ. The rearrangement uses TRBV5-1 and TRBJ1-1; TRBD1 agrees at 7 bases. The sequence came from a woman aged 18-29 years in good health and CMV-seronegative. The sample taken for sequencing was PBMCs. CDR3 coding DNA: TGCGCCAGCAGCACATCCGGGACAGAATCACTCATGAACACTGAAGCTTTCTTT. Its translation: CASSTSGTESLMNTEAFF. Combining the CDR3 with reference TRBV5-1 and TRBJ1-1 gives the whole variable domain KAGVTQTPRYLIKTRGQQVTLSCSPISGHRSVSWYQQTPGQGLQFLFEYFSETQRNKGNFPGRFSGRQFSNSRSEMNVSTLELGDSALYLCASSTSGTESLMNTEAFFGQGTRLTVV.